This T cell receptor beta chain appears in the sequencing data of a study of blood T cell repertoires in COVID-19 (dated by TCRdb to about 2020). At the level of the whole study: Collaborator samples came from the United States, Italy and Spain and covered acute and convalescent phases of COVID-19. Where available, HLA class I and class II types were obtained from metadata supplied by the sample provider rather than from assay-based typing. The repertoires were made available in a free public database intended to serve as a resource for research on the immune response to SARS-CoV-2. The material from the prospective study consisted of cDNA or gDNA derived from T cells, B-cell-depleted T cells, or PBMCs. Samples were obtained from the ongoing ImmuneRACE study (first 160 participants) and from 1,254 subjects provided by 6 global collaborators. Deeply sampled blood TCRbeta repertoires from subjects exposed to, actively infected with, or recovered from COVID-19 were included in the dataset. Nearly every sample came with metadata listing a de-identified subject ID, COVID-19 status, age in years and sex. Findings and caveats that apply to the study as a whole: The quantity of clinical and demographic metadata differed by source and by participant and was supplied without curation.

TCRbeta CDR3 regions were amplified from genomic DNA by means of the immunoSEQ Assay, a bias-controlled multiplex PCR. Regarding the original processing steps: Nucleated cell counts per sample were estimated from amplification of reference gene primers within the assay. Sequence reads were collapsed and filtered to measure the absolute abundance of every unique TCRbeta CDR3 rearrangement. Productive Simpson clonality was computed per sample as the square root of Simpson's diversity index over productive rearrangements. In TCRdb, the immuneACCESS table is reduced to in-frame sequences with V and J assigned. These tables do not hold every clone; where another copy was compared, an unresolved V gene accounts for under half, and the others remain unexplained. The V and J calls and clone size are taken from that table; D and trimming were inferred from the DNA. Across this sample there are 150,000 to 200,000 clones, with about 90% seen only once. Roughly 9% of the sample belongs to the ten largest clones.

Enrolling through a virtual design, the prospective study's participants ranged in age from roughly 18 to 95 years and lived across 20 to 25 United States geographic areas. In the prospective study, participants were assigned to cohorts based on the clinical history participants reported in a screening survey and a study questionnaire. For ImmuneRACE Cohort 3, a participant was defined as recovered based on two consecutive negative NP/OP PCR tests, clearance by a healthcare professional, or resolution of symptoms. In the prospective study, mobile phlebotomists collected whole blood, serum and a nasopharyngeal or oropharyngeal swab from each participant. Prospective study participants could optionally give additional blood draws and questionnaires over an approximately 2-month period. Before DNA extraction, blood samples from the prospective study were shipped at room temperature or frozen. Points on this clone: Its antigen is currently not known. Base quality data are lacking; no much larger clone is found one base away.

Trimming takes 0 bases off V and 4 bases off J; junction bases not matched to a gene: 8. The CDR3 has 16 amino acids, counting the end cysteine and phenylalanine. The only DNA kept is the CDR3, 48 bases in frame from the first base. The germline V gene (reference sequence) sets CDR1 to MNHEY and CDR2 to SMNVEV. Recombination connected TRBV27 to TRBJ1-2, and 7 junction bases match TRBD1. The TCR comes from a woman aged 18-29 years who had recovered from COVID-19. The sequencing sample was made of PBMCs or T cells enriched from blood (not recorded which). CDR3 sequence: CASSLSTAGGIYGYTF. The base sequence is TGTGCCAGCAGTTTATCGACGGCAGGGGGTATCTATGGCTACACCTTC.